This TCR beta chain originates from a study of blood T cell repertoires in COVID-19. Here immunoSEQ multiplex PCR was the method, and the copy in TCRdb shows in-frame clones only, minus some. The sample carries around 64,000 clones, roughly 84% recorded once. Germline assignment: CDR1 MNHEY and CDR2 SMNVEV (reference sequence). V shed 0 bases and J 8 bases; nucleotides not matched to a gene: 5. The CDR3 runs to 14 residues. The source material was peripheral blood. The chain recombines TRBV27 with TRBJ1-2; 8 bases align to TRBD1. The TCR sequence derives from a man older than 75 in a cohort sampled during active COVID-19. The CDR3: CASSLSDRVTGYTF. CDR3 bases: TGTGCCAGCAGTTTATCGGACAGGGTCACGGGCTACACCTTC.